One sample yielded the 10 T cell receptor beta chains listed below, sequenced in a study of identical twins. MiXCR, applied by TCRdb to the 5' RACE reads, yields one record per CDR3 protein. Found here are around 650,000 distinct CDR3 sequences, just over 7% of them singletons; the top ten hold less than 2%. This same sample was also taken into another study, of yellow fever vaccine responses in identical twins.

The sample was PBMCs. The receptors shown here come from a woman aged 18-29 years in good health.

There are many counts of this clonotype. V usage is TRBV12-3 or TRBV12-4 and J usage is TRBJ2-1; 13 nucleotides match TRBD2. Germline trimming cut 6 bases from V and 5 bases from J; bases unmatched to any gene: 4. The CDR3 contains 15 residues. The CDR3 bases are TGTGCCAGCAGCCCTACTAGCGGGGGGGACAATGAGCAGTTCTTC. Translated, it gives CASSPTSGGDNEQFF.

This clonotype was counted many times. The chain is built from TRBV7-2 and TRBJ2-3, with D hard to call. Trimming took off 4 bases at V and 3 bases at J, with 17 bases between the two ends. The CDR3 has 16 amino acids. Germline V lookup: CDR1 SGHTA, CDR2 FQGNSA. This CDR3 is CASSSPERKGTDTQYF. DNA for the CDR3: TGTGCCAGCAGCTCCCCAGAGAGGAAGGGTACAGATACGCAGTATTTT.

This clonotype was seen at least ten times. The CDR3 is CASSLGKTSDEQYF. As DNA, the CDR3 is TGTGCCAGCAGTTTAGGAAAGACTAGTGACGAGCAGTACTTC. The V gene is TRBV12-3 or TRBV12-4, the J gene TRBJ2-7; a possible D gene is TRBD2 (6 bases). The CDR3 contains 14 residues. Trimming stripped 1 base from V and 5 bases from J, with 12 bases between.

This clonotype was observed a handful of times. The J gene is TRBJ1-2, the V gene TRBV5-1; D is ambiguous. Between the trimmed V and J ends, which lost 4 bases and 0 bases, there was a span of 22 bases. The CDR3 contains 18 residues. Germline CDR1 reads SGHRS; CDR2 reads YFSETQ. The CDR3 DNA follows: TGCGCCAGCAGCGTCGGGATAGAATCATTCTCCGCTAACTATGGCTACACCTTC. It specifies CASSVGIESFSANYGYTF.

This clonotype has ten or more counts. The V and J genes are TRBV5-6 and TRBJ2-7; possible D gene TRBD1, 6 bases. V lost 2 bases to trimming and J lost 2 bases, with 14 bases between them. The CDR3 extends over 15 amino acids. Per the germline V gene, CDR1 is SGHDT and CDR2 is YYEEEE. The CDR3 reads CASSFVGAGAYEQYF. The CDR3 region has the DNA TGTGCCAGCAGCTTTGTCGGGGCAGGGGCCTACGAGCAGTACTTC.

This clonotype was seen many times. The rearrangement uses TRBV4-1 and TRBJ2-7; D gene unclear. The CDR3 loop spans 13 amino acids. The V end was cut by 5 bases, the J end by 6 bases, with 14 bases between. Germline CDR1 and CDR2: MGHRA and YSYEKL. CDR3 sequence reads: CASSLFPSIEQYF. CDR3 DNA sequence: TGCGCCAGCAGCTTATTCCCCAGCATCGAGCAGTACTTC.

This rearrangement joins TRBV9 to TRBJ1-3; 10 positions match TRBD1. Per germline, CDR1 SGDLS and CDR2 YYNGEE. This CDR3 comprises 20 residues. Trimming at V came to 3 bases and at J to 3 bases, leaving 18 bases not matched to a gene. CDR3 loop: CASSGTGSGQGPPGGNTIYF. In DNA, the CDR3 is TGTGCCAGCAGCGGGACCGGCTCGGGACAGGGGCCTCCAGGTGGAAACACCATATATTTT.

This clonotype has more than one count but fewer than ten. The chain combines TRBV28 with TRBJ2-7; the D gene is possibly TRBD2 (5 bases). V was clipped by 3 bases and J by 2 bases, with 11 bases between them. The CDR3 is 14 amino acids. The germline V gene encodes CDR1 MDHEN and CDR2 SYDVKM. This CDR3 reads CASSFWEKAYEQYF. The DNA for the CDR3 is TGTGCCAGCAGTTTCTGGGAGAAGGCCTACGAGCAGTACTTC.

This clonotype was counted only a few times. The chain has TRBV12-3 or TRBV12-4 and TRBJ2-3; TRBD2 aligns across 15 bases. CDR3 size: 17 residues. The V gene end was trimmed by 2 bases and the J gene end by 6 bases; junction bases not matched to a gene: 6. CDR3 loop: CASSLQGLAGGLDTQYF. CDR3 bases: TGTGCCAGCAGTTTACAAGGACTAGCGGGAGGGCTTGATACGCAGTATTTT.

This rearrangement joins TRBV2 to TRBJ1-2; no reliable D call. Trimming removed 2 bases at V and 8 bases at J, with 18 bases between. The CDR3 contains 15 residues. CDR1 is SNHLY, CDR2 FYNNEI, per germline. CDR3: CASSELRRTIGGYTF. DNA for the CDR3: TGTGCCAGCAGTGAACTTCGGCGGACTATCGGCGGCTACACCTTC.